This T cell receptor beta chain was recovered during a study of T cell changes during pregnancy in multiple sclerosis. Measured with immunoSEQ multiplex PCR; TCRdb has only the in-frame clones, and not every one. The repertoire holds over 70,000 clones, with approximately 90% as singletons. Trimming cost V 2 bases and J 3 bases, with 13 bases left between them. This CDR3 has 16 residues. CDR1 SNHLY and CDR2 FYNNEI come from the germline V gene. This receptor was obtained from a female donor in good health, enrolled as a control in a pregnancy study. Sequenced material: peripheral blood, taken in the first trimester of pregnancy. This sequence joins TRBV2 and TRBJ2-2, with D unclear. CDR3 bases: TGTGCCAGCAGTGAACGGCAGGCTTACTACACCGGGGAGCTGTTTTTT. Translation gives CASSERQAYYTGELFF.